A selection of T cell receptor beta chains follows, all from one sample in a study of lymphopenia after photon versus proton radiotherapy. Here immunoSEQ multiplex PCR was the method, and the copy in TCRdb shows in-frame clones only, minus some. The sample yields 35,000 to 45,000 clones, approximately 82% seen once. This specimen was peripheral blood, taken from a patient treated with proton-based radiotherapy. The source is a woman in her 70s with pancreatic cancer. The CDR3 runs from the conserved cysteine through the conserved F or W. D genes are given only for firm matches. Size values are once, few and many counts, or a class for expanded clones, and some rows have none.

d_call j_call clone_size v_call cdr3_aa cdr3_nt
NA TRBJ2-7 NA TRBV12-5 CASGLVVGGGSSEFHYEQYF TGTGCTAGTGGTTTGGTAGTGGGAGGGGGCTCATCGGAGTTCCACTACGAGCAGTACTTC
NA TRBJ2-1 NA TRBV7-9 CASSLGGSITYNEQFF TGTGCCAGCAGCTTAGGTGGTAGTATCACCTACAATGAGCAGTTCTTC
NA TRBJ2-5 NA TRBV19 CASSRIGTKDETQYF TGTGCCAGTAGTCGGATCGGGACAAAGGATGAGACCCAGTACTTC
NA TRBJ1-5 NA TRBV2 CASSDLGINQPQHF TGTGCCAGCAGTGATTTGGGAATCAATCAGCCCCAGCATTTT
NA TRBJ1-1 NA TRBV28 CASSSRGRGTEAFF TGTGCCAGCAGTTCGCGGGGACGGGGCACTGAAGCTTTCTTT
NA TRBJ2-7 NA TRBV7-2 CASSPNGGEDEQYF TGTGCCAGCAGCCCAAACGGGGGAGAAGACGAGCAGTACTTC
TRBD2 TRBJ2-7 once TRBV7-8 CASSFASGLAGILAYEQYF TGTGCCAGCAGCTTCGCTTCCGGACTAGCGGGGATATTAGCCTACGAGCAGTACTTC
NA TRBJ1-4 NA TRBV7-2 CASRKFGGPATNEKLFF TGTGCCAGCAGGAAATTCGGGGGCCCTGCAACTAATGAAAAACTGTTTTTT
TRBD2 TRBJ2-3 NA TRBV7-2 CASSLEGLAGTDTQYF TGTGCCAGCAGCTTAGAGGGACTAGCGGGCACAGATACGCAGTATTTT
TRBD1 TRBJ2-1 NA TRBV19 CASSDGTGGGEQFF TGTGCCAGTAGTGACGGGACAGGGGGCGGGGAGCAGTTCTTC
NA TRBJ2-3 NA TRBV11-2 CASSLPDTQYF TGTGCCAGCAGCTTACCGGATACGCAGTATTTT
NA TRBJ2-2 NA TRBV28 CASSRDQNTGELFF TGTGCCAGCAGCCGGGACCAAAACACCGGGGAGCTGTTTTTT
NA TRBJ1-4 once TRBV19 CASIQRDSGKLFF TGTGCCAGTATCCAAAGGGATTCCGGAAAACTGTTTTTT
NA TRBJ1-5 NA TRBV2 CASRKQGGLQPQHF TGTGCCAGCAGGAAACAGGGAGGTCTTCAGCCCCAGCATTTT
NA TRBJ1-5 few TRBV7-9 CASSVDSSNQPQHF TGTGCCAGCAGCGTCGACAGTAGCAATCAGCCCCAGCATTTT
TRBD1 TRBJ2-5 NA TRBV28 CASSSPGQGETQYF TGTGCCAGCAGTTCGCCGGGACAGGGAGAGACCCAGTACTTC
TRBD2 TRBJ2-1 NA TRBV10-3 CATRAGLSEYNEQFF TGTGCCACCCGAGCGGGATTATCGGAATACAATGAGCAGTTCTTC
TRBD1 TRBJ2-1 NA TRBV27 CASSGTGNNEQFF TGTGCCAGCAGCGGGACAGGGAACAATGAGCAGTTCTTC
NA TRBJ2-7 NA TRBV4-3 CASSPAAGQTYEQYF TGCGCCAGCAGCCCTGCAGCGGGACAGACCTACGAGCAGTACTTC
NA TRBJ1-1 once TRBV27 CASSARGGFDTEAFF TGTGCCAGCAGTGCCCGGGGAGGGTTCGACACTGAAGCTTTCTTT
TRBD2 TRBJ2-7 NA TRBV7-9 CASSSGREVAYEQYF TGTGCCAGCAGCTCAGGGCGGGAGGTCGCCTACGAGCAGTACTTC
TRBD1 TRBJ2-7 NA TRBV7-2 CASSLGTERTYEQYF TGTGCCAGCAGCCTAGGGACAGAAAGGACCTACGAGCAGTACTTC
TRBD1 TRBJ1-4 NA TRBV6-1 CASSGWTGINEKLFF TGTGCCAGCAGTGGGTGGACAGGGATAAATGAAAAACTGTTTTTT
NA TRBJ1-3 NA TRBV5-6 CASSLRGTSGNTIYF TGTGCCAGCAGCTTACGGGGAACCTCTGGAAACACCATATATTTT
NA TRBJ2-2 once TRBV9 CASSVASVTGELFF TGTGCCAGCAGCGTAGCGAGTGTAACCGGGGAGCTGTTTTTT
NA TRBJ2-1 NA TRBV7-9 CASSPRGTQNEQFF TGTGCCAGCAGCCCCCGAGGGACGCAGAATGAGCAGTTCTTC
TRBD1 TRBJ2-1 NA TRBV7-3 CASSFDRVAEQFF TGTGCCAGCAGCTTCGACAGGGTGGCTGAGCAGTTCTTC
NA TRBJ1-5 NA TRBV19 CASSTGTLNNQPQHF TGTGCCAGTAGTACAGGGACGTTGAACAATCAGCCCCAGCATTTT
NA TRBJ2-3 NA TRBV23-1 CASTTGTHSLIHRETLDTQYF TGCGCCAGCACGACAGGGACTCACTCTCTGATACATCGAGAAACCTTGGATACGCAGTATTTT
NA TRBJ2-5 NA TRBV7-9 CASSLNQETQYF TGTGCCAGCAGCTTAAACCAAGAGACCCAGTACTTC
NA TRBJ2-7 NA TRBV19 CASSFQGSYEQYF TGTGCCAGTAGTTTCCAGGGCTCCTACGAGCAGTACTTC
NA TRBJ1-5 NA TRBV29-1 CSVGQGANQPQHF TGCAGCGTTGGCCAGGGTGCAAATCAGCCCCAGCATTTT
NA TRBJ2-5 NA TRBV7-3 CASSPGPQETQYF TGTGCCAGCAGCCCGGGACCCCAAGAGACCCAGTACTTC
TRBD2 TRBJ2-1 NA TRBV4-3 CASSQGLAGAVEQFF TGCGCCAGCAGCCAGGGACTAGCGGGAGCTGTTGAGCAGTTCTTC
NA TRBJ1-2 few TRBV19 CASSILLGRSYGYTF TGTGCCAGTAGTATACTCCTGGGCAGATCCTATGGCTACACCTTC
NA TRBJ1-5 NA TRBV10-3 CATSQVSYSNQPQHF TGTGCCACTAGTCAGGTGAGCTATAGCAATCAGCCCCAGCATTTT